A selection of T cell receptor beta chains follows, all from one sample in a study of blood T cell repertoires in COVID-19. The table came from immunoSEQ multiplex PCR; TCRdb's copy has only in-frame clones and leaves some out. The sample has 200,000 to 250,000 clones; about 88% are singletons. What was sequenced was peripheral blood. The source is a woman aged 45-59 years with COVID-19, enrolled during active disease. CDR3s include the opening cysteine and the closing phenylalanine or tryptophan. D genes are given only for firm matches. Size is omitted from some rows. Given values are once, few, many or a class for expanded clones.

V	size	J	D	DNA	CDR3
TRBV30	once	TRBJ2-7	.	TGTGCCTGGAAGGGACAAATTGGATCCTACGAGCAGTACTTC	CAWKGQIGSYEQYF
TRBV19	.	TRBJ2-2	TRBD1	TGTGCCAGTAGTCCCGTCAGGGGGCACGGGGAGCTGTTTTTT	CASSPVRGHGELFF
TRBV5-1	.	TRBJ2-3	.	TGCGCCAGCAGCTTGGAACAGGGCGGTTTCACAGATACGCAGTATTTT	CASSLEQGGFTDTQYF
TRBV6-1	.	TRBJ2-2	TRBD1	TGTGCCAGCAGAGAAACGGGACAGGGCGTCCCTACCGGGGAGCTGTTTTTT	CASRETGQGVPTGELFF
TRBV10-2	once	TRBJ1-1	.	TGCGCCAGTTCCATTCCGGGACTTTCGAACACTGAAGCTTTCTTT	CASSIPGLSNTEAFF
TRBV19	once	TRBJ1-1	.	TGTGCCAGTACCTCTCGAGGGAACACTGAAGCTTTCTTT	CASTSRGNTEAFF
TRBV5-5	.	TRBJ2-1	.	TGTGCCAGCAGCTTCACACAGGGGAGGAATCATGAGCAGTTCTTC	CASSFTQGRNHEQFF
TRBV6-2/TRBV6-3	.	TRBJ1-5	.	TGTGCCAGCAGTTACCCCGCGACAAATCAGCCCCAGCATTTT	CASSYPATNQPQHF
TRBV3-1/TRBV3-2	.	TRBJ2-2	TRBD1	TGTGCCAGCAGCTGGACAGGGGGCAACGGGGAGCTGTTTTTT	CASSWTGGNGELFF
TRBV28	.	TRBJ1-6	.	TGTGCCAGCAGCCCGCTAGGATGGCGGGGTAATTCACCCCTCCACTTT	CASSPLGWRGNSPLHF
TRBV7-2	.	TRBJ2-7	TRBD1	TGTGCCAGCAGCTTTTCGGGACAGGGGATCTACGAGCAGTACTTC	CASSFSGQGIYEQYF
TRBV21-1	.	TRBJ1-4	.	TGTGCCAGCAGCAAAAGGCAGGGGTCGATTAATGAAAAACTGTTTTTT	CASSKRQGSINEKLFF
TRBV10-3	.	TRBJ1-1	.	TGTGCCATCAGTGACCGGGGCAGGGGAAACACTGAAGCTTTCTTT	CAISDRGRGNTEAFF
TRBV27	.	TRBJ1-4	TRBD1	TGTGCCAGCAGTTTATCGACAGGGGGAATTGAAAAACTGTTTTTT	CASSLSTGGIEKLFF
TRBV6-2/TRBV6-3	.	TRBJ1-5	TRBD1	TGTGCCAGCAGTTACCCTGGACAGGCTAACAATCAGCCCCAGCATTTT	CASSYPGQANNQPQHF
TRBV19	.	TRBJ2-2	TRBD1	TGTGCCAGTAGTCGAGAAGGGGGCCTCTCGAACACCGGGGAGCTGTTTTTT	CASSREGGLSNTGELFF
TRBV27	once	TRBJ2-1	.	TGTGCCAGCAGTTTCGCGACAGCCTCCTACAATGAGCAGTTCTTC	CASSFATASYNEQFF
TRBV11-1	once	TRBJ2-7	.	TGTGCCAGCAGCTTAGGAGGATTACTAAGCTCCTACGAGCAGTACTTC	CASSLGGLLSSYEQYF
TRBV4-3	few	TRBJ2-1	TRBD1	TGCGCCAGCAGCCAAGATCGAGGGGGCGAGCAGTTCTTC	CASSQDRGGEQFF
TRBV27	.	TRBJ2-7	TRBD1	TGTGCCAGCAGCCTGACAGGGAACTCCTACGAGCAGTACTTC	CASSLTGNSYEQYF
TRBV13	once	TRBJ2-1	TRBD1	TGTGCCAGCAGCCCTAAGGGGACAGGGGGCGGCGATGAGCAGTTCTTC	CASSPKGTGGGDEQFF
TRBV5-4	.	TRBJ2-1	TRBD2	TGTGCCAGCAGCCCTGGGACTAGCGGGGGGGTGTACAATGAGCAGTTCTTC	CASSPGTSGGVYNEQFF
TRBV5-1	few	TRBJ2-1	.	TGCGCCAGCAGTCCTAACAGGGCGAGGAATGAGCAGTTCTTC	CASSPNRARNEQFF
TRBV11-3	.	TRBJ2-2	.	TGTGCCAGCAGCCCGGACAGCATCAACGGGGAGCTGTTTTTT	CASSPDSINGELFF
TRBV5-1	.	TRBJ1-2	.	TGCGCCAGCAGCTCACAGGGCAACTATGGCTACACCTTC	CASSSQGNYGYTF
TRBV11-2	.	TRBJ1-1	.	TGTGCCAGCAGCTCCCTGATGATTAAAACAAACCGCGGTGAAGCTTTCTTT	CASSSLMIKTNRGEAFF
TRBV12-5	.	TRBJ2-7	TRBD2	TGTGCTAGTGACCCGGGACTAGCGGGGGGGAGGAACGAGCAGTACTTC	CASDPGLAGGRNEQYF
TRBV6-6	once	TRBJ1-5	.	TGTGCCAGCAGCCCCGGACAGCGGTTAAATCAGCCCCAGCATTTT	CASSPGQRLNQPQHF
TRBV11-3	few	TRBJ2-1	TRBD2	TGTGCCAGCAGCTTAGGCGGGGGGGGAAATGAGCAGTTCTTC	CASSLGGGGNEQFF
TRBV27	.	TRBJ2-3	.	TGTGCCAGCAGTTTAACTCTAGCGACCGCAGATACGCAGTATTTT	CASSLTLATADTQYF
TRBV6-1	.	TRBJ1-5	.	TGTGCCAGCAGTGAACTTAAAATGGGGGGTAGCAATCAGCCCCAGCATTTT	CASSELKMGGSNQPQHF
TRBV19	.	TRBJ1-5	.	TGTGCCAGTCCCACAGGGAAGAATCAGCCCCAGCATTTT	CASPTGKNQPQHF
TRBV19	.	TRBJ2-1	.	TGTGCCAGTAGTATTCTAGATCCCTACAATGAGCAGTTCTTC	CASSILDPYNEQFF
TRBV6-6	.	TRBJ1-1	TRBD1	TGTGCCAGCGGTACAGGGGATGCTTTCTTT	CASGTGDAFF
TRBV6-1	.	TRBJ1-3	.	TGTGCCAGCAGTGAGGGGCGGATGGGAAACACCATATATTTT	CASSEGRMGNTIYF
TRBV5-4	.	TRBJ2-2	.	TGTGCCAGCAGCTTAAGGGGCCGTAACACCGGGGAGCTGTTTTTT	CASSLRGRNTGELFF
TRBV4-1	.	TRBJ2-3	.	TGCGCCAGCAGCCAAGGACCGAGTCCCAGCGGAGATACGCAGTATTTT	CASSQGPSPSGDTQYF
TRBV2	.	TRBJ2-1	.	TGTGCCAGCAGAGCTCTAAAGAGCTCCTACAATGAGCAGTTCTTC	CASRALKSSYNEQFF
TRBV19	.	TRBJ2-5	.	TGTGCCAGTAGTATGAGGAACCCAGGGGAGACCCAGTACTTC	CASSMRNPGETQYF
TRBV6-5	.	TRBJ1-2	.	TGTGCCAGCAGATCCAGAGGGGACAAGCATGGCTACACCTTC	CASRSRGDKHGYTF
TRBV15	.	TRBJ2-3	.	TGTGCCACCAGCAGGGGCTCTGGTACGCAGTATTTT	CATSRGSGTQYF
TRBV28	.	TRBJ1-4	TRBD1	TGTGCCAGCAGACTAAGCGGGACAGGGGCAACTAATGAAAAACTGTTTTTT	CASRLSGTGATNEKLFF
TRBV13	many	TRBJ2-1	TRBD2	TGTGCCAGCAGCTACCGGACTAGCGGGGGGGCTCCTATAGGCGATGAGCAGTTCTTC	CASSYRTSGGAPIGDEQFF
TRBV28	.	TRBJ1-2	.	TGTGCCAGCAGGCAACGGAACTATGGCTACACCTTC	CASRQRNYGYTF
TRBV18	.	TRBJ2-3	.	TGTGCCAGCTCATATCCACAGGGATTGGGAGATACGCAGTATTTT	CASSYPQGLGDTQYF
TRBV6-1	.	TRBJ2-5	.	TGTGCCAGCAGTGATGGGGGGGAGACCCAGTACTTC	CASSDGGETQYF
TRBV28	.	TRBJ1-5	TRBD1	TGTGCCAGCAGTCCCCGGGACAGGGCATTCAATCAGCCCCAGCATTTT	CASSPRDRAFNQPQHF
TRBV5-1	.	TRBJ2-3	.	TGCGCCAGCAGCTCAGGCCCGTCCTACCTTAGCACAGATACGCAGTATTTT	CASSSGPSYLSTDTQYF
TRBV11-2	.	TRBJ1-1	TRBD1	TGTGCCAGCAGCCTTAGTACCGCGACAGGGGACCGGGAAGCTTTCTTT	CASSLSTATGDREAFF
TRBV11-1	once	TRBJ2-7	TRBD1	TGTGCCAGCAGCAGGGGACAGCCTTACGAGCAGTACTTC	CASSRGQPYEQYF
TRBV7-2	.	TRBJ2-1	TRBD2	TGTGCCAGCAGCCGCCGGCGGGGGGGAAATGAGCAGTTCTTC	CASSRRRGGNEQFF
TRBV3-1/TRBV3-2	.	TRBJ1-1	.	TGTGCCAGCAGGGAGGTACGGGGTCGCGTGAACACTGAAGCTTTCTTT	CASREVRGRVNTEAFF
TRBV3-1/TRBV3-2	.	TRBJ2-2	TRBD2	TGTGCCAGCAGCCTAGCGGGGGGTAACACCGGGGAGCTGTTTTTT	CASSLAGGNTGELFF
TRBV19	.	TRBJ1-2	TRBD1	TGTGCCAGTAGTATCCACAGGGGTTGGGATGGCTACACCTTC	CASSIHRGWDGYTF
TRBV5-1	.	TRBJ1-4	.	TGCGCCAGCAGGGTAGAACCCAGTAGCGAAAAACTGTTTTTT	CASRVEPSSEKLFF
TRBV3-1/TRBV3-2	.	TRBJ2-2	TRBD2	TGTGCCAGCAGCTCGTGGACTAGCGGGGTACACTACACCGGGGAGCTGTTTTTT	CASSSWTSGVHYTGELFF
TRBV3-1/TRBV3-2	once	TRBJ2-1	.	TGTGCCAGCAGCCCTCAACAGGGAAGTTGGGACAATGAGCAGTTCTTC	CASSPQQGSWDNEQFF
TRBV11-3	.	TRBJ2-3	.	TGTGCCAGCAGCTTAGAGGGCCAGGCAGGAGATACGCAGTATTTT	CASSLEGQAGDTQYF
TRBV12-3/TRBV12-4	.	TRBJ1-2	.	TGTGCCAGCAGTTTTCGAGACTATGGCTACACCTTC	CASSFRDYGYTF
TRBV27	.	TRBJ1-2	TRBD1	TGTGCCAGCAGTTTGACAGGGGATGGCTACACCTTC	CASSLTGDGYTF